Below, 16 T cell receptor beta chains from the same sample are listed, as sequenced in a study of blood T cell repertoires in COVID-19. Assay: immunoSEQ multiplex PCR; the TCRdb copy retains only in-frame clones and omits some. The table lists 200,000 to 300,000 clones, around 85% of them singletons. Specimen: peripheral blood. These receptors originate from a woman in her twenties or thirties who had recovered from COVID-19.

The CDR3 bases are TGTGCCAGCAGTTCCCCGGTTTTGGAGACCCAGTACTTC. This sequence encodes CASSSPVLETQYF. V usage is TRBV6-5 and J usage is TRBJ2-5, with no clear D. The CDR3 spans 13 residues. Germline CDR1 reads MNHEY; CDR2 reads SVGAGI. Trimming cost V 4 bases and J 5 bases, with 11 bases left between them.

This chain connects TRBV6-6 to TRBJ2-7; D not resolved. Germline CDR1 and CDR2: MNHNY and SVGAGI (reference sequence). The ends were cut back, 5 bases at V and 5 bases at J, with 7 bases in the middle. The length of the CDR3 is 11 residues. CDR3 region: CASSPRNEQYF. CDR3 in DNA: TGTGCCAGCAGTCCTAGAAACGAGCAGTACTTC.

The rearrangement links TRBV9 to TRBJ1-2; a weak D match, TRBD1 (5 bases). The CDR3 runs 16 residues. Germline lookup yields CDR1 SGDLS and CDR2 YYNGEE. V was shortened by 2 bases and J by 4 bases, with 18 bases between the two germline ends. The CDR3 DNA is TGTGCCAGCAGCGTGGGGAATATCGGGGGAGGCTATGGCTACACCTTC. Protein product: CASSVGNIGGGYGYTF.

The DNA for the CDR3 is TGTGCCAGCAGCTTACTCGGGGGACAGGGGGCCACCGGGGAGCTGTTTTTT. It codes for CASSLLGGQGATGELFF. This chain joins TRBV5-4 and TRBJ2-2; TRBD1 matches 12 bases. Germline-derived CDR1 and CDR2 are SGHNT and YYREEE (reference sequence). J gave up 4 bases and V 2 bases, and 6 bases lay outside the gene matches. The CDR3 is 17 residues long.

The J gene is TRBJ2-2, the V gene TRBV5-1; 7 nucleotides align to TRBD2. V was pared by 3 bases and J by 4 bases, with 6 bases of the junction left unmatched. CDR1 and CDR2 from the germline V gene are SGHRS and YFSETQ. CDR3 length: 15 residues. The chain's CDR3 is CASSSGLSSTGELFF. DNA of the CDR3: TGCGCCAGCAGCTCGGGACTATCCAGCACCGGGGAGCTGTTTTTT.

The chain recombines TRBV7-9 with TRBJ2-7; D is possibly TRBD1 (6 bases). The CDR3 covers 18 residues. Germline V CDR1 and CDR2: SEHNR, FQNEAQ (reference sequence). The V gene lost 5 bases and the J gene lost 6 bases, with 29 bases spanning the gap. CDR3 sequence (DNA): TGTGCCAGCAGCCCTCATTTTGATCGCCGGGACACCCGTTCCGAGCAGTACTTC. As protein: CASSPHFDRRDTRSEQYF.

V usage is TRBV7-2 and J usage is TRBJ2-4; perhaps TRBD2 as D (6 bases). Germline-derived CDR1 and CDR2 are SGHTA and FQGNSA. Trimming took off 3 bases at V and 6 bases at J, with 12 bases between the two ends. The CDR3 has 14 residues. The CDR3 DNA follows: TGTGCCAGCAGCTTGCCGGGAGCGGGAAACATTCAGTACTTC. Amino acids: CASSLPGAGNIQYF. The full variable domain, in which reference TRBV7-2 and TRBJ2-4 provide the parts outside the CDR3, is GAGVSQSPSNKVTEKGKDVELRCDPISGHTALYWYRQSLGQGLEFLIYFQGNSAPDKSGLPSDRFSAERTGGSVSTLTIQRTQQEDSAVYLCASSLPGAGNIQYFGAGTRLSVL.

This sequence joins TRBV20-1 and TRBJ2-3, with a weak D call TRBD2 (6 bases). CDR1 DFQATT and CDR2 SNEGSKA come from the germline V gene (reference sequence). The ends were cut back, 4 bases at V and 8 bases at J, with 10 bases in the middle. This CDR3 is built from 11 residues. Here the CDR3 DNA reads TGCAGTGCTATCGGCGGGGTTACGCAGTATTTT. Its translation: CSAIGGVTQYF.

This clone was observed a few times. The chain uses TRBV5-4 and TRBJ2-5; TRBD2 matches at 11 bases. J lost 5 bases, V lost 4 bases, and 7 bases had no gene match. CDR1 and CDR2 (germline): SGHNT, YYREEE (reference sequence). There are 15 residues in the CDR3. The CDR3 loop is CASSGLAGGSETQYF. In nucleotides, the CDR3 is TGTGCCAGCAGCGGCCTAGCGGGGGGAAGTGAGACCCAGTACTTC.

This clone was detected only once. The chain joins TRBV9 to TRBJ1-1; 8 positions match TRBD1. With 7 bases clipped from V and 1 base from J, the junction kept 6 bases outside the gene matches. The CDR3 is 14 amino acids. Germline V gene data show CDR1 as SGDLS and CDR2 as YYNGEE. CDR3 DNA: TGTGCCAGCGAGGGAGGGACAGGGAACACTGAAGCTTTCTTT. Its protein product is CASEGGTGNTEAFF.

This chain uses TRBV19 with TRBJ1-2; no definite D call. V lost 9 bases to trimming and J lost 1 base, with 12 bases between them. This CDR3 contains 13 residues. Per the germline V gene, CDR1 is LNHDA and CDR2 is SQIVND (reference sequence). CDR3 residues: CASAGRLNYGYTF. Written as DNA, the CDR3 is TGTGCCAGCGCAGGCAGGCTTAACTATGGCTACACCTTC. Full variable domain (outside the CDR3, taken from reference TRBV19 and TRBJ1-2): DGGITQSPKYLFRKEGQNVTLSCEQNLNHDAMYWYRQDPGQGLRLIYYSQIVNDFQKGDIAEGYSVSREKKESFPLTVTSAQKNPTAFYLCASAGRLNYGYTFGSGTRLTVV.

V usage is TRBV5-1 and J usage is TRBJ2-7, with TRBD2 as a possible D gene (6 bases). Trimming removed 8 bases at V and 4 bases at J, with 10 bases between. The length of the CDR3 is 11 residues. Germline V CDR1 and CDR2: SGHRS, YFSETQ. Written as DNA, the CDR3 is TGCGCCAGTGTGGACTATTACGAGCAGTACTTC. Its protein product is CASVDYYEQYF.

The V call is TRBV5-1, the J call TRBJ2-3, with a possible D match to TRBD2 (6 bases). The CDR3 totals 15 residues. V lost 0 bases to trimming and J lost 5 bases, with 13 bases between them. Per the germline V gene, CDR1 is SGHRS and CDR2 is YFSETQ. For the CDR3, the DNA is TGCGCCAGCAGCTTGGTGGCTAGCGTTTTAGATACGCAGTATTTT. It codes for CASSLVASVLDTQYF.

The V call is TRBV5-4, the J call TRBJ1-2; D not certain. V shed 1 base and J shed 2 bases, with 15 bases lying between them. The CDR3 totals 16 residues. CDR1 and CDR2 (germline): SGHNT, YYREEE (reference sequence). The CDR3 DNA is TGTGCCAGCAGCTTGATCGGTCCGGGATCCAACTATGGCTACACCTTC. It is translated as CASSLIGPGSNYGYTF.

The chain carries TRBV3-1 (or the pseudogene TRBV3-2) and TRBJ2-7, with TRBD2 matching 7 bases. Germline assignment: CDR1 LGHDT and CDR2 YNNKEL (reference sequence). With V trimmed by 1 base and J by 3 bases, 9 bases remained unmatched. There are 16 residues in the CDR3. DNA of the CDR3: TGTGCCAGCAGCCAAGTAGCTCACTGGGAGGGCTACGAGCAGTACTTC. It codes for CASSQVAHWEGYEQYF.

The J gene is TRBJ2-7, the V gene TRBV7-2, with 10 bases fitting TRBD2. Germline trimming cut 1 base from V and 3 bases from J; bases unmatched to any gene: 6. Per germline, CDR1 SGHTA and CDR2 FQGNSA. CDR3 length equals 16 residues. The CDR3 bases are TGTGCCAGCAGCTTAGACCTAGCGGGGGCCCACTACGAGCAGTACTTC. This translates into CASSLDLAGAHYEQYF.